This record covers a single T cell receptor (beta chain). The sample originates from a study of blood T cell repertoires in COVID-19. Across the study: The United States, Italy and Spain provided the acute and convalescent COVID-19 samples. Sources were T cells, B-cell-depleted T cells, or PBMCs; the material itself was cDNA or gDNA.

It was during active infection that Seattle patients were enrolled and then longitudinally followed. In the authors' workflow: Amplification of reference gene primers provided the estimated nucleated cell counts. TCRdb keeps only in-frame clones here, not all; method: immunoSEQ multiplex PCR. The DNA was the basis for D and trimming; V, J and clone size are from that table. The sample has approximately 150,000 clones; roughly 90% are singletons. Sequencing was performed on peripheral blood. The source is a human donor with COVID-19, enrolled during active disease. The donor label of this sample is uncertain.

The CDR3 region has the DNA TGCGCCAGCAGTGAATCCGGGTACACCGGGGAGCTGTTTTTT. This sequence encodes CASSESGYTGELFF. The chain is built from TRBV10-1 and TRBJ2-2; D unclear. Germline CDR1 WNHNN, CDR2 SYGVQD (reference sequence). The CDR3 is made up of 14 amino acids. V was clipped by 3 bases and J by 3 bases, with 8 bases between them.